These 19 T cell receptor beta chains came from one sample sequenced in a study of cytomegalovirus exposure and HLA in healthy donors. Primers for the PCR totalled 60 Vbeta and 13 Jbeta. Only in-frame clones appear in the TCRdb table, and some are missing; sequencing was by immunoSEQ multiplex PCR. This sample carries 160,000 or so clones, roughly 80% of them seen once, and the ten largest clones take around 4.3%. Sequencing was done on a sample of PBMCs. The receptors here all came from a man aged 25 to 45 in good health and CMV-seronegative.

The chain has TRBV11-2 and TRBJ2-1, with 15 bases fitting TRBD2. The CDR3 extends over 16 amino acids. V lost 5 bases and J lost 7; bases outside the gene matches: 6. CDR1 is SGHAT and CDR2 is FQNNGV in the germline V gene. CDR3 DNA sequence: TGTGCCAGCAGCCCCCCGGGACTAGCGGGAGGTAATGAGCAGTTCTTC. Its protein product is CASSPPGLAGGNEQFF.

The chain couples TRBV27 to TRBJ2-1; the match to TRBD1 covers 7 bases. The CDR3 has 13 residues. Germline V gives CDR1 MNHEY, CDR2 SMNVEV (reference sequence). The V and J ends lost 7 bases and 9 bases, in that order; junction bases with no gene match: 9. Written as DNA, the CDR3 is TGTGCCAGCACCCTACAGGGGATGGGTGAGCAGTTCTTC. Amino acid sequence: CASTLQGMGEQFF.

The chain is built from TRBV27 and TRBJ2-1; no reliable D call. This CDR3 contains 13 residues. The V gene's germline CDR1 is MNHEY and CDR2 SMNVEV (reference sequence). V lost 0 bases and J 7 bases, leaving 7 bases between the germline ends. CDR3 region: CASSLSSLNEQFF. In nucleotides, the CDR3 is TGTGCCAGCAGTTTATCGAGCCTTAATGAGCAGTTCTTC.

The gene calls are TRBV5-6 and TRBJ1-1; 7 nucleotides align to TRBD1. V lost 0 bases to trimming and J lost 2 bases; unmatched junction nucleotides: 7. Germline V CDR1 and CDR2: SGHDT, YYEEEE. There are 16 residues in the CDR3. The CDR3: CASSLGPGQLNTEAFF. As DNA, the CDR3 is TGTGCCAGCAGCTTGGGCCCGGGACAGCTAAACACTGAAGCTTTCTTT.

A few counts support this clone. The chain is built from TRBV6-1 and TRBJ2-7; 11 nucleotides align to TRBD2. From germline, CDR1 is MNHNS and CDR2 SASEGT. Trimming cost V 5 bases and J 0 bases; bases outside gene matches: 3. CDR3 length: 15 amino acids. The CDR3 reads CASSPTSGSSYEQYF. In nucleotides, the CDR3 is TGTGCCAGCAGTCCCACTAGCGGGAGCTCCTACGAGCAGTACTTC.

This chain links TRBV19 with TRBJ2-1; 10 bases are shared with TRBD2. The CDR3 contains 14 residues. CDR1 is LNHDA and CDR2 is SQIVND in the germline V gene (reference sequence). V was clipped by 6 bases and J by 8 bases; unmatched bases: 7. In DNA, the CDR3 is TGTGCCAGTAGGTTAACTAGCGGGATGGATGAGCAGTTCTTC. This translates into CASRLTSGMDEQFF. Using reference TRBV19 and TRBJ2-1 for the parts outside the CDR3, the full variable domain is DGGITQSPKYLFRKEGQNVTLSCEQNLNHDAMYWYRQDPGQGLRLIYYSQIVNDFQKGDIAEGYSVSREKKESFPLTVTSAQKNPTAFYLCASRLTSGMDEQFFGPGTRLTVL.

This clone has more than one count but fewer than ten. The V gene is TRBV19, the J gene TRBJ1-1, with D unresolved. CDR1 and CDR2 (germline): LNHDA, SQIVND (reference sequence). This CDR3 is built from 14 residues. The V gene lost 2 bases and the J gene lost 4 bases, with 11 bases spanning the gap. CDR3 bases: TGTGCCAGTAGTATAACCCCAGTTGGCACTGAAGCTTTCTTT. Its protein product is CASSITPVGTEAFF.

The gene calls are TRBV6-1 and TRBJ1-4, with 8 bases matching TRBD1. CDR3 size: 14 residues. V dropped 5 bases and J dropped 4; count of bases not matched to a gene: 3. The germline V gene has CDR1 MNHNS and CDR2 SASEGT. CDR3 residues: CASSPGQGNEKLFF. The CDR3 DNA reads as TGTGCCAGCAGTCCCGGACAGGGTAATGAAAAACTGTTTTTT.

CDR3 sequence: CASSAPGQPEKLFF. CDR3 DNA: TGTGCCAGCAGTGCTCCGGGACAGCCAGAAAAACTGTTTTTT. This chain uses TRBV6-5 with TRBJ1-4; 7 positions match TRBD1. CDR3 length: 14 amino acids. CDR1 and CDR2 (germline): MNHEY, SVGAGI. The V and J ends lost 5 bases and 8 bases, in that order; junction bases with no gene match: 8.

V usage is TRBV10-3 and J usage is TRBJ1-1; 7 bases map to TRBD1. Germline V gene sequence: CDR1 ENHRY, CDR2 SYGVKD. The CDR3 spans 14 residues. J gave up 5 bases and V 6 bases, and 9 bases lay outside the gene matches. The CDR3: CAISLTGDGTEAFF. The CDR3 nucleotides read TGTGCCATCAGCTTAACAGGGGATGGTACTGAAGCTTTCTTT.

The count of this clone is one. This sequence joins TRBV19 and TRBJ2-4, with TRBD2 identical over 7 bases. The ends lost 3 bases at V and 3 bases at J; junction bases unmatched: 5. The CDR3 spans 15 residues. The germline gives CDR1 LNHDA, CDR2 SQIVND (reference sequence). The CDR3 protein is CASSMLWEGKNIQYF. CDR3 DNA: TGTGCCAGTAGTATGTTGTGGGAGGGCAAAAACATTCAGTACTTC.

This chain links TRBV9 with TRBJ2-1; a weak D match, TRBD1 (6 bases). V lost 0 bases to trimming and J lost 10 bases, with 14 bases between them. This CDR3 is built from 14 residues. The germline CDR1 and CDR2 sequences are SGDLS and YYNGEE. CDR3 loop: CASSVVGALGEQFF. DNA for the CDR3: TGTGCCAGCAGCGTAGTGGGGGCGCTTGGGGAGCAGTTCTTC.

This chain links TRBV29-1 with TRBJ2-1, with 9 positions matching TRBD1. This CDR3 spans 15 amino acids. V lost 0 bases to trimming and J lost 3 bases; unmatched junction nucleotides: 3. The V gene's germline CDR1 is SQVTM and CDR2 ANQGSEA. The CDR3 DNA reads TGCAGCGTTGAAGATTTGGGACAGGGCTACAATGAGCAGTTCTTC. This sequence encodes CSVEDLGQGYNEQFF.

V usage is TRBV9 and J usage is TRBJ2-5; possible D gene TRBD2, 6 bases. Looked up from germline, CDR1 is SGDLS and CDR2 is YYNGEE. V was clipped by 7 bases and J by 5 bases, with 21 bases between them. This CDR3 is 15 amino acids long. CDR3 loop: CASSPHSGKQETQYF. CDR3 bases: TGTGCCAGCTCCCCTCATAGCGGAAAACAGGAGACCCAGTACTTC.

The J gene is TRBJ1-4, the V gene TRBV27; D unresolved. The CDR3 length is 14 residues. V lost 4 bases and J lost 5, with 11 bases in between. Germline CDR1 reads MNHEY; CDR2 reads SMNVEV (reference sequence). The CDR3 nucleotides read TGTGCCAGCAGTTGGCCAGGAGGAAATGAAAAACTGTTTTTT. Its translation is CASSWPGGNEKLFF. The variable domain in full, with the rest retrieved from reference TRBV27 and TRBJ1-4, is EAQVTQNPRYLITVTGKKLTVTCSQNMNHEYMSWYRQDPGLGLRQIYYSMNVEVTDKGDVPEGYKVSRKEKRNFPLILESPSPNQTSLYFCASSWPGGNEKLFFGSGTQLSVL.

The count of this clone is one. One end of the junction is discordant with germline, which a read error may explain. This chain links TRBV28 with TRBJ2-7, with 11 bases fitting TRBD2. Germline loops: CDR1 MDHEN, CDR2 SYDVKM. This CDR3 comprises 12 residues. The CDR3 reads CASSLRLAGQHF. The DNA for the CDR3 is TGTGCCAGCAGTTTGAGACTAGCGGGGCAACACTTC.

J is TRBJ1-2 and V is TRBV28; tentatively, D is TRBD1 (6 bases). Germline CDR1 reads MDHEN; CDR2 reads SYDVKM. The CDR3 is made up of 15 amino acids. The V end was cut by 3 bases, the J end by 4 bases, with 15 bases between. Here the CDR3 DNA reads TGTGCCAGCAGTTTCGGGGGGCAGGTAATCTATGGCTACACCTTC. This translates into CASSFGGQVIYGYTF.

Written as DNA, the CDR3 is TGTGCCAGCAGTTTATGGAGGAGATACACCGGGGAGCTGTTTTTT. This translates into CASSLWRRYTGELFF. The chain uses TRBV28 and TRBJ2-2; D not certain. CDR3 size: 15 residues. Germline CDR1 is MDHEN and CDR2 is SYDVKM. Trimming shortened V by 0 bases and J by 3 bases, and 8 bases separated the two germline ends.

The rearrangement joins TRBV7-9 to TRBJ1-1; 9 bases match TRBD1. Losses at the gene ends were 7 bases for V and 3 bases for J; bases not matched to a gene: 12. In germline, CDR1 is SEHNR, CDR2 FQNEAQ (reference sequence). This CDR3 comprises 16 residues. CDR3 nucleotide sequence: TGTGCCAGCACCGATCCGGGGAGGACAGGGGACACTGAAGCTTTCTTT. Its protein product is CASTDPGRTGDTEAFF.